This T cell receptor (beta chain) emerged from a study of blood T cell repertoires in COVID-19. In the source study's methods: Nucleated cell counts were estimated from reference gene primer amplification. Sequencing was performed with immunoSEQ multiplex PCR; in TCRdb, only in-frame clones are kept and a portion is missing. Clone size and V and J calls were adopted from that table, with D and trimming inferred from the DNA. The sample has a few hundred thousand clones; around 87% are singletons. The CDR3 loop spans 18 amino acids. Unmatched junction bases numbered 14, after V lost 6 bases and J lost 0 bases. Germline CDR1 and CDR2: MDHEN and SYDVKM.

The sample taken for sequencing was PBMCs or T cells enriched from blood (not recorded which). The TCR comes from a man aged 40-49 years in a cohort exposed to, infected with or recovered from COVID-19 (not recorded which). The chain couples TRBV28 to TRBJ1-2, with 9 positions matching TRBD1. CDR3 protein: CASRNTGGIHEANYGYTF. CDR3 in DNA: TGTGCCAGCAGAAATACAGGGGGCATCCACGAAGCTAACTATGGCTACACCTTC.